These T cell receptor beta chains were read from a single sample in a study of beta chain features in type 1 diabetes. TCRdb's copy holds only in-frame clones and misses some; the assay was immunoSEQ multiplex PCR. The table shows 300,000 to 450,000 clones, with around a fifth occurring only once. Specimen: naive CD4+ T cells from blood. The receptors were sampled from a woman aged 18-29 years in good health. Each CDR3 is given with its conserved first and last residue. The D gene is left open where the match is weak. The listing skips clone size in some rows; elsewhere it reads once, few, many or a size class.

J | size | D | V | CDR3 | DNA
TRBJ2-1 | few | TRBD2 | TRBV9 | CASSPSGSSYNEQFF | TGTGCCAGCAGCCCTAGCGGGAGCTCCTACAATGAGCAGTTCTTC
TRBJ1-1 | NA | TRBD1 | TRBV29-1 | CSVTYRGDTEAFF | TGCAGCGTCACTTACAGGGGAGACACTGAAGCTTTCTTT
TRBJ1-5 | few | TRBD1 | TRBV4-2 | CASSQDRQGYQPQHF | TGTGCCAGCAGCCAAGATAGACAGGGGTATCAGCCCCAGCATTTT
TRBJ2-7 | NA | NA | TRBV6-5 | CASTLQARGEQYF | TGTGCCAGCACCCTGCAGGCCCGTGGTGAGCAGTACTTC
TRBJ1-2 | few | NA | TRBV18 | CASSRGSDGYTF | TGTGCCAGCTCGCGGGGAAGCGATGGCTACACCTTC
TRBJ2-7 | NA | NA | TRBV11-1 | CASSLPSGRVSSYEQYF | TGTGCCAGCAGCTTACCCTCGGGCAGGGTGAGCTCCTACGAGCAGTACTTC
TRBJ2-7 | few | TRBD2 | TRBV6-5 | CASSYSGLAAIYEQYF | TGTGCCAGCAGTTACTCGGGACTAGCGGCGATCTACGAGCAGTACTTC
TRBJ1-4 | few | NA | TRBV30 | CAWNDGTTNEKLFF | TGTGCCTGGAATGACGGGACAACTAATGAAAAACTGTTTTTT
TRBJ1-4 | few | NA | TRBV7-8 | CASSQDRFVANEKLFF | TGTGCCAGCAGCCAGGACAGATTTGTCGCTAATGAAAAACTGTTTTTT
TRBJ2-3 | NA | NA | TRBV14 | CASSHIPGKGLDTQYF | TGTGCCAGCAGCCATATTCCCGGGAAAGGGTTGGATACGCAGTATTTT
TRBJ2-5 | NA | TRBD2 | TRBV15 | CATSRDHVAGAPAQGTQYF | TGTGCCACCAGCAGAGATCACGTAGCGGGGGCCCCTGCTCAGGGGACCCAGTACTTC
TRBJ2-7 | NA | TRBD2 | TRBV7-4 | CASSSTSGSREQYF | TGTGCCAGCAGCTCCACTAGCGGGAGCCGCGAGCAGTACTTC
TRBJ2-1 | NA | NA | TRBV2 | CASSSGTEQFF | TGTGCCAGCAGCTCCGGGACAGAGCAGTTCTTC
TRBJ1-2 | NA | TRBD1 | TRBV30 | CAWSADRGYGYTF | TGTGCCTGGAGTGCCGACAGGGGCTATGGCTACACCTTC
TRBJ2-1 | NA | TRBD2 | TRBV5-1 | CASSSLTSGRQFF | TGCGCCAGCAGCTCCCTGACTAGCGGCCGGCAGTTCTTC
TRBJ1-2 | NA | NA | TRBV25-1 | CASSDFYGYTF | TGTGCCAGCAGTGACTTCTATGGCTACACCTTC
TRBJ2-1 | NA | TRBD2 | TRBV15 | CATSTLGTSGSVEQFF | TGTGCCACCAGCACCTTAGGCACTAGCGGGTCGGTTGAGCAGTTCTTC
TRBJ2-3 | few | TRBD2 | TRBV4-3 | CASSQGLAGGPDTQYF | TGCGCCAGCAGCCAGGGGTTAGCGGGGGGGCCGGATACGCAGTATTTT
TRBJ2-1 | NA | TRBD2 | TRBV19 | CASSLGLGLAGDVAYNEQFF | TGTGCCAGTAGCTTAGGGCTCGGACTAGCGGGAGATGTCGCCTACAATGAGCAGTTCTTC
TRBJ1-1 | NA | TRBD1 | TRBV7-9 | CASSNLGTGGMNTEAFF | TGTGCCAGCAGCAACCTCGGGACAGGGGGCATGAACACTGAAGCTTTCTTT
TRBJ2-6 | few | TRBD1 | TRBV9 | CASSVVAGGAGANVLTF | TGTGCCAGCAGCGTAGTGGCAGGGGGCGCTGGGGCCAACGTCCTGACTTTC
TRBJ2-5 | few | TRBD2 | TRBV29-1 | CSVRVPRARTSGQETQYF | TGCAGCGTGAGGGTCCCACGGGCCCGGACTAGCGGACAAGAGACCCAGTACTTC
TRBJ2-3 | NA | TRBD2 | TRBV7-8 | CASSPSGAIRTDTQYF | TGTGCCAGCAGCCCGAGCGGGGCTATTCGCACAGATACGCAGTATTTT
TRBJ1-2 | once | NA | TRBV9 | CASSVPSRGYGYTF | TGTGCCAGCAGCGTACCCTCACGAGGCTATGGCTACACCTTC
TRBJ2-1 | NA | TRBD2 | TRBV7-3 | CASSLSQRGALGEQFF | TGTGCCAGCAGCTTAAGCCAGCGGGGGGCACTCGGGGAGCAGTTCTTC
TRBJ2-2 | few | TRBD2 | TRBV7-2 | CASSKRGGNTGELFF | TGTGCCAGCAGCAAGCGGGGGGGGAACACCGGGGAGCTGTTTTTT
TRBJ2-2 | few | TRBD1 | TRBV2 | CASSSGQGGTGELFF | TGTGCCAGCAGCTCCGGACAGGGGGGGACCGGGGAGCTGTTTTTT
TRBJ2-3 | NA | TRBD2 | TRBV7-7 | CASSLGTSGGPGSTDTQYF | TGTGCTAGCAGCTTAGGGACTAGCGGGGGACCCGGAAGCACAGATACGCAGTATTTT
TRBJ1-5 | NA | NA | TRBV6-6 | CASTPRRGQPQHF | TGTGCCAGCACCCCCCGGAGAGGGCAGCCCCAGCATTTT
TRBJ2-5 | few | NA | TRBV29-1 | CSVWTQGPETQYF | TGCAGCGTTTGGACCCAGGGGCCGGAGACCCAGTACTTC